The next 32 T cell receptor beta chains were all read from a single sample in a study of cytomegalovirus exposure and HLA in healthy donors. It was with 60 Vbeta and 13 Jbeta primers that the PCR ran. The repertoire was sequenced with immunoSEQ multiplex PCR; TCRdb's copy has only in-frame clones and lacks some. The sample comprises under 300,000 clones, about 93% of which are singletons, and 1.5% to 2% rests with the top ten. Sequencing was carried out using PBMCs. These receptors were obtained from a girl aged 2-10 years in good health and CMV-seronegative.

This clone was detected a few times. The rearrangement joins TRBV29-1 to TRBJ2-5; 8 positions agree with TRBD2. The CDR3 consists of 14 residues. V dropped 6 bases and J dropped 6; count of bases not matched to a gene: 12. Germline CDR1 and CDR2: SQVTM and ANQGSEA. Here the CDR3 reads CSVKREGDSQTQYF. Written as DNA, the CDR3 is TGCAGCGTAAAACGGGAGGGGGATAGTCAGACCCAGTACTTC.

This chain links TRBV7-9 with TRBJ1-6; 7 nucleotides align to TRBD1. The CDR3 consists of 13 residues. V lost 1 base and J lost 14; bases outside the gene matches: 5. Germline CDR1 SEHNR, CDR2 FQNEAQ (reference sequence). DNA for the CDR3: TGTGCCAGCAGCTTAGGAATCAGGGGGTCCCTCCACTTT. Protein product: CASSLGIRGSLHF.

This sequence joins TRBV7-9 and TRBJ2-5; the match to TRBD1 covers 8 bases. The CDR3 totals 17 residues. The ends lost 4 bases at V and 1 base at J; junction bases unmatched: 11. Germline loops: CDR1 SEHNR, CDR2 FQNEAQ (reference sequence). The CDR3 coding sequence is TGTGCCAGCAGCTCGACTACAGGGGGAATCGTCCAAGAGACCCAGTACTTC. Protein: CASSSTTGGIVQETQYF.

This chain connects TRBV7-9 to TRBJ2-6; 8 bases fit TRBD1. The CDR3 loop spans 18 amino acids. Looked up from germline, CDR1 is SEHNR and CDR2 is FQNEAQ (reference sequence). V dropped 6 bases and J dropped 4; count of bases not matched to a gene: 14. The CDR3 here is CASRPRQGPLGGANVLTF. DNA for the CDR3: TGTGCCAGCAGACCAAGACAGGGGCCTTTGGGGGGGGCCAACGTCCTGACTTTC. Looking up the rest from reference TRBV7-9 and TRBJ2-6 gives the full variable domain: DTGVSQNPRHKITKRGQNVTFRCDPISEHNRLYWYRQTLGQGPEFLTYFQNEAQLEKSRLLSDRFSAERPKGSFSTLEIQRTEQGDSAMYLCASRPRQGPLGGANVLTFGAGSRLTVL.

The CDR3 protein is CASGDRAAGNTIYF. The DNA for the CDR3 is TGTGCCAGCGGGGACAGAGCCGCTGGAAACACCATATATTTT. The chain has TRBV5-4 and TRBJ1-3, with 7 bases lining up with TRBD1. This CDR3 contains 14 residues. The ends lost 7 bases at V and 2 bases at J; junction bases unmatched: 6. Germline CDR1 is SGHNT and CDR2 is YYREEE (reference sequence).

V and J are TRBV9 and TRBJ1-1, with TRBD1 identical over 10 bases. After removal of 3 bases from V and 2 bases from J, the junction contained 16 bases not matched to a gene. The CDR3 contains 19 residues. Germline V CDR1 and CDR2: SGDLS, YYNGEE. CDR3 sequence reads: CASSGMEVGDRGKNTEAFF. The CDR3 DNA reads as TGTGCCAGCAGCGGAATGGAGGTAGGGGACAGGGGAAAAAACACTGAAGCTTTCTTT. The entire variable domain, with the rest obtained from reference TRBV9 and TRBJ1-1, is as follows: DSGVTQTPKHLITATGQRVTLRCSPRSGDLSVYWYQQSLDQGLQFLIQYYNGEERAKGNILERFSAQQFPDLHSELNLSSLELGDSALYFCASSGMEVGDRGKNTEAFFGQGTRLTVV.

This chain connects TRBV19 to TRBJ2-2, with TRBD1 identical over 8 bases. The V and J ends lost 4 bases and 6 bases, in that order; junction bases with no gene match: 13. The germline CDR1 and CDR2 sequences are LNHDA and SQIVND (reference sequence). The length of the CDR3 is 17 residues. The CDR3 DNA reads TGTGCCAGTAGTACCGCCTTTTCTGGACAGGGTTCCGGGGAGCTGTTTTTT. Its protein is CASSTAFSGQGSGELFF.

In DNA form, the CDR3 reads TGCGCCAGCAGCTTGGACAGGACGAGCTCCTACGAGCAGTACTTC. Its translation: CASSLDRTSSYEQYF. The chain is built from TRBV5-1 and TRBJ2-7; TRBD1 is a possible D gene (5 bases). The CDR3 is made up of 15 amino acids. Germline assignment: CDR1 SGHRS and CDR2 YFSETQ. Deletions cut 0 bases from V and 0 bases from J, with 10 bases between.

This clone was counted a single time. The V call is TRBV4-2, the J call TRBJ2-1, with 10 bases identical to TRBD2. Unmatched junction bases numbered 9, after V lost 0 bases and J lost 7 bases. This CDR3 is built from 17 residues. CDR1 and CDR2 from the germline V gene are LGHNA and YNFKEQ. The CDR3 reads CASSQDRAGGPRNEQFF. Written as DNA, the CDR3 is TGTGCCAGCAGCCAAGATAGAGCGGGAGGGCCGAGGAATGAGCAGTTCTTC.

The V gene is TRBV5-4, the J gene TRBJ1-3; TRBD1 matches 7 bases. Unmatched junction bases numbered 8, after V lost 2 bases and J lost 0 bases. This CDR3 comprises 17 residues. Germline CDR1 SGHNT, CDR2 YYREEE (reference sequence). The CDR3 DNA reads TGTGCCAGCAGCTTATACAGGGGTGGATCCTCTGGAAACACCATATATTTT. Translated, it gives CASSLYRGGSSGNTIYF. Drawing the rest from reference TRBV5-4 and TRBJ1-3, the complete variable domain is ETGVTQSPTHLIKTRGQQVTLRCSSQSGHNTVSWYQQALGQGPQFIFQYYREEENGRGNFPPRFSGLQFPNYSSELNVNALELDDSALYLCASSLYRGGSSGNTIYFGEGSWLTVV.

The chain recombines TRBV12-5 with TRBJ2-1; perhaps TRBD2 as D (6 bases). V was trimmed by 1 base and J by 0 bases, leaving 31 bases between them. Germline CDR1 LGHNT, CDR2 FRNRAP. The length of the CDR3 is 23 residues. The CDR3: CASGLAPVNFGGERISSYNEQFF. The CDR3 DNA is TGTGCTAGTGGTTTGGCCCCTGTTAACTTTGGAGGGGAGCGTATAAGCTCCTACAATGAGCAGTTCTTC.

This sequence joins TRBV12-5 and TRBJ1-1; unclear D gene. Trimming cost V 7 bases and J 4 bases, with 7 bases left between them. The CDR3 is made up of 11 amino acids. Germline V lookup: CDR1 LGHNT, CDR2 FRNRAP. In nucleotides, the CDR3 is TGTGCTAGTGCCAAGAGCACTGAAGCTTTCTTT. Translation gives CASAKSTEAFF.

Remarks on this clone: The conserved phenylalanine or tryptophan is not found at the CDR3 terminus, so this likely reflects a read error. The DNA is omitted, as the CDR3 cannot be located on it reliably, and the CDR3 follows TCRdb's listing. CDR3 residues: CASSFTGTSGEEGI. The rearrangement links TRBV5-6 to TRBJ2-7; the table names TRBD2, a call not compared with the DNA. The CDR3 length equals 14 residues, ends included. CDR1 and CDR2 from the germline V gene are SGHDT and YYEEEE.

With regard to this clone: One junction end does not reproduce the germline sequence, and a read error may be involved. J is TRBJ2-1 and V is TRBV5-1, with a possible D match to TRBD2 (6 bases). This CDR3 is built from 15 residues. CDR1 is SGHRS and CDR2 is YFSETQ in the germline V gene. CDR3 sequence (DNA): TGCGCCAGCAGCTTGGGACTAGGCTCCTACAATGGGCAGTTCTTC. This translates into CASSLGLGSYNGQFF.

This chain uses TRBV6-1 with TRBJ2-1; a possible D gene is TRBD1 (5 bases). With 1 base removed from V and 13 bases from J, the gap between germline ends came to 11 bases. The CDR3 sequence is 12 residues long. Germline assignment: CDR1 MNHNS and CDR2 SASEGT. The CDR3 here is CASSEERTSQFF. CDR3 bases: TGTGCCAGCAGTGAAGAGAGGACAAGCCAGTTCTTC.

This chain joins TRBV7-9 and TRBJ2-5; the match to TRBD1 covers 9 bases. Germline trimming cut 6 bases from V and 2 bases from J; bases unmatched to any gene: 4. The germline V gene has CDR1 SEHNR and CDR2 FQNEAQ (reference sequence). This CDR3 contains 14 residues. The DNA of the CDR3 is TGTGCCAGCAGTTACAGGGGGCAGCAAGAGACCCAGTACTTC. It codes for CASSYRGQQETQYF.

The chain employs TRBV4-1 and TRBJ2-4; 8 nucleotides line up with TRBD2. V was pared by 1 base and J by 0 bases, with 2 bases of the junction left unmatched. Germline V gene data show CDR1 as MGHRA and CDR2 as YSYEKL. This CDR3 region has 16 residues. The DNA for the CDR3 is TGCGCCAGCAGCCAAGTCAGCGGGGGAGCCAAAAACATTCAGTACTTC. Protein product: CASSQVSGGAKNIQYF.

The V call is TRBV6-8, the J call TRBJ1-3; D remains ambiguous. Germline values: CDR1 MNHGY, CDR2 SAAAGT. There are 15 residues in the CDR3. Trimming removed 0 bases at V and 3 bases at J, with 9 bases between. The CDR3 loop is CASSYSTGSGNTIYF. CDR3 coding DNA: TGTGCCAGCAGTTACTCGACGGGGAGTGGAAACACCATATATTTT.

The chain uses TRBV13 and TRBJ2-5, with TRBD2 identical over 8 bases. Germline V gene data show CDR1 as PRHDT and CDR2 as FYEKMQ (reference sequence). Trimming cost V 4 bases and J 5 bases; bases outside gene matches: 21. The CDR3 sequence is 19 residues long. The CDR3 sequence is CASSSGGVIPSWGAETQYF. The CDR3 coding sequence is TGTGCCAGCAGCTCGGGGGGGGTAATCCCTAGTTGGGGCGCTGAGACCCAGTACTTC.

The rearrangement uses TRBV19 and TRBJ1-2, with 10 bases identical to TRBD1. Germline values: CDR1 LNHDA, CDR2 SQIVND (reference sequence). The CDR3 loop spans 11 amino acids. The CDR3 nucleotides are TGTGCGAGTGGACAGGGGGATGGCTACACCTTC. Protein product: CASGQGDGYTF.

The CDR3 reads CASSQDSYHGQETQYF. In DNA form, the CDR3 reads TGTGCCAGCAGCCAAGATTCATATCACGGCCAAGAGACCCAGTACTTC. The V call is TRBV4-2, the J call TRBJ2-5; D is ambiguous. CDR3 length equals 16 residues. Germline V CDR1 and CDR2: LGHNA, YNFKEQ. V gave up 0 bases and J gave up 1 base, with 12 bases separating them.

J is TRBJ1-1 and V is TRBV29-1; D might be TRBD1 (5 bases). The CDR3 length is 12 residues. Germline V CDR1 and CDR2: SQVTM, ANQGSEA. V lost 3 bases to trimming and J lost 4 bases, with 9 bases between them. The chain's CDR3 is CSVDRVGTEAFF. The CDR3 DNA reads TGCAGCGTTGACAGGGTAGGCACTGAAGCTTTCTTT.

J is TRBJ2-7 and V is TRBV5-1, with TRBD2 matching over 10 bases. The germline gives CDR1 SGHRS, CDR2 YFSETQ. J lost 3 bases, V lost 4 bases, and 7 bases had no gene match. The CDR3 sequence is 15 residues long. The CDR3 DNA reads TGCGCCAGCAGCCTGGTAGCTAGCGGGGGCTACGAGCAGTACTTC. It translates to CASSLVASGGYEQYF.

CDR3 DNA: TGCGCCAGCAGCCTACAGGAGATCTATGGCTACACCTTC. Translation: CASSLQEIYGYTF. The chain recombines TRBV5-1 with TRBJ1-2, with a tentative D call TRBD1 (5 bases). V lost 4 bases and J lost 4, with 11 bases in between. This CDR3 is 13 amino acids long. Germline V gives CDR1 SGHRS, CDR2 YFSETQ.

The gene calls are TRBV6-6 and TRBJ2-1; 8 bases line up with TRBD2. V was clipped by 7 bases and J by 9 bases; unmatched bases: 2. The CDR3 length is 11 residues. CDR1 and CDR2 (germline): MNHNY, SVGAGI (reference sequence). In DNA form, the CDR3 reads TGTGCCAGCACTCGGGAGGGTGAGCAGTTCTTC. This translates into CASTREGEQFF.

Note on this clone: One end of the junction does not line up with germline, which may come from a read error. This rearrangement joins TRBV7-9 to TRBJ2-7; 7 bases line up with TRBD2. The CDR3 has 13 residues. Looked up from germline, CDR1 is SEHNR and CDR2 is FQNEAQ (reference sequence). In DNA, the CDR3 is TGTTCCAGCTCCAGGGAGGGATTCTACGAGCAGTACTTC. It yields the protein CSSSREGFYEQYF.

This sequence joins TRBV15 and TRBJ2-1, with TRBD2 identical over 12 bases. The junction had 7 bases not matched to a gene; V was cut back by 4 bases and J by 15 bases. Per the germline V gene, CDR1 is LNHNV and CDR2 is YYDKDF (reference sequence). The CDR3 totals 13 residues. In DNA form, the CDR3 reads TGTGCCACCAGCACCGGACTAGCGGGGCTTCCGTTCTTC. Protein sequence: CATSTGLAGLPFF.

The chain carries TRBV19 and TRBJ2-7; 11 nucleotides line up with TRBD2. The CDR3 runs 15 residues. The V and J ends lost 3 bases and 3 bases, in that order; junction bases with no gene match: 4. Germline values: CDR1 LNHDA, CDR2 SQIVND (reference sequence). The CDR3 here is CASSIPSGRIYEQYF. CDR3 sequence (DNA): TGTGCCAGTAGTATCCCTAGCGGGAGGATCTACGAGCAGTACTTC.

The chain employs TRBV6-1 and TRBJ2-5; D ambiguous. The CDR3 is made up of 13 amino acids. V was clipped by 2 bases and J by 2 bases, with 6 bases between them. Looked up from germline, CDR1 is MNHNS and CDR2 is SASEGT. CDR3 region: CASSETTQETQYF. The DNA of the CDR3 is TGTGCCAGCAGTGAAACGACACAAGAGACCCAGTACTTC.

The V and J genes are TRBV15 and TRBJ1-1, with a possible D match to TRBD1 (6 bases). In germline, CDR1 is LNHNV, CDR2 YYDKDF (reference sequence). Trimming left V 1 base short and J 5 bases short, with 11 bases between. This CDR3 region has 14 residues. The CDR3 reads CATSRGVGGTEAFF. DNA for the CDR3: TGTGCCACCAGCAGAGGGGTAGGGGGAACTGAAGCTTTCTTT.

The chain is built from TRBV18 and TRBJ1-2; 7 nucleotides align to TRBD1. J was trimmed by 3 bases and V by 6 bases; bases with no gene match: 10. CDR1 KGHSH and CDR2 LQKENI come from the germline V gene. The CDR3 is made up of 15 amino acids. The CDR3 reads CASSPTGVKDYGYTF. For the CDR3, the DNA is TGTGCCAGCTCTCCCACAGGGGTCAAGGACTATGGCTACACCTTC.

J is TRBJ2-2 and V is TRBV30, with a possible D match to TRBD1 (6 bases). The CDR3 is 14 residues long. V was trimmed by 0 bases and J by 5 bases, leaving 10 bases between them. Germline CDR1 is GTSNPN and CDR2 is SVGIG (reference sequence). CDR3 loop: CAWSVTGRTGELFF. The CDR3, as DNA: TGTGCCTGGAGTGTAACAGGGCGAACCGGGGAGCTGTTTTTT.